This T cell receptor beta chain was retrieved from a study of control samples from healthy donors and cancer patients. The trim removed 0 bases at V and 2 bases at J, leaving 2 bases unmatched. Germline V gives CDR1 SQVTM, CDR2 ANQGSEA. The CDR3 is made up of 14 amino acids. This clone was detected only a few times. Repertoires were generated with immunoSEQ multiplex PCR, while TCRdb's copy carries only in-frame clones and drops some. Of about 98,000 clones listed, roughly 83% were seen once; the top ten hold about 10%. The specimen was blood. This receptor was taken from a woman in her 30s in good health. J is TRBJ2-7 and V is TRBV29-1; TRBD1 matches at 9 bases. CDR3 nucleotide sequence: TGCAGCGTTGAAGAAGGGACAGGGACCTACGAGCAGTACTTC. Translation: CSVEEGTGTYEQYF.